Below, one TCR beta chain is given with its context. V trimming: 6 bases; J trimming: 3 bases; junction bases outside the gene matches: 8. Germline assignment: CDR1 WNHNN and CDR2 SYGVQD (reference sequence). The CDR3 contains 15 residues. Clones were sequenced by immunoSEQ multiplex PCR, and TCRdb holds only the in-frame ones, with some missing. The data show around 1,900,000 clones, approximately 92% seen once. These data come from a study of shared clonotypes between healthy human individuals. Selected positively for CCR7 and CD45RO-negative, naive CD8 cells excluded terminally differentiated effector memory CD45RA+ cells.

Sequencing input: naive CD8+ T cells from PBMCs. The chain is built from TRBV10-1 and TRBJ2-7; 10 bases match TRBD2. The source is a man aged 18 to 35 in good health. Some clones in this sample may be carry-over from other donors' samples. The CDR3 sequence: CASRLLAGARYEQYF. Written as DNA, the CDR3 is TGCGCCAGCAGACTGCTAGCGGGAGCCCGCTACGAGCAGTACTTC.